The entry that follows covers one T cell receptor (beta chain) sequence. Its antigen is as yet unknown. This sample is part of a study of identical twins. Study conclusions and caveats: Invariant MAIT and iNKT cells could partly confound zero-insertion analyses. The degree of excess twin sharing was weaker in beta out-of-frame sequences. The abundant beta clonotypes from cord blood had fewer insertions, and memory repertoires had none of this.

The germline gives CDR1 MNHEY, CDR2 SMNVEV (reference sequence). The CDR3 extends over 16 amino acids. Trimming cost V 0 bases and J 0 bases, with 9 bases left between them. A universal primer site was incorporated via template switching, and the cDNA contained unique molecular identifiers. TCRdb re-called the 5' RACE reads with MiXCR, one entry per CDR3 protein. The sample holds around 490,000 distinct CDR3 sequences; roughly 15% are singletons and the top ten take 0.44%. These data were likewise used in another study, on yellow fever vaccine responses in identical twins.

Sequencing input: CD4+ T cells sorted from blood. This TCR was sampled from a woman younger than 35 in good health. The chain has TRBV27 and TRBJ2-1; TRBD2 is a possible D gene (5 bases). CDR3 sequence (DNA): TGTGCCAGCAGTTTATCTACGGGGAGCTCCTACAATGAGCAGTTCTTC. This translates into CASSLSTGSSYNEQFF.